This TCR beta chain was obtained from a study of blood T cells in healthy people across ages. Study-wide findings and caveats: Long-lived donors had more naive CD4+ cells and higher diversity than aged donors. Estimated diversity, derived from one million T cells, was regarded as an underestimate. TCR beta diversity, measured per million T cells, fell in a roughly linear way with age.

As regards this clonotype: The target antigen is unknown.

Then a second PCR, running roughly 7 to 11 cycles, was carried out with a sample-barcoded 5' primer and a J-beta primer mix. Researchers report that a template-switch adaptor with 12 random nucleotides tagged each cDNA molecule. Using its own MiXCR run on the 5' RACE reads, TCRdb lists one record per CDR3 protein. Found here are approximately 1.5 million distinct CDR3 sequences, about 35% of them singletons; the top ten hold about 11%. Germline V CDR1 and CDR2: DFQATT, SNEGSKA (reference sequence). This CDR3 has 13 amino acids. The V gene lost 4 bases and the J gene lost 7 bases, with 15 bases spanning the gap.

This TCR was sampled from a woman in her twenties or thirties in good health. Specimen: blood. The chain combines TRBV20-1 with TRBJ2-3; D is uncertain. The DNA of the CDR3 is TGCAGTGCTAACCGACTTGTATCACATACGCAGTATTTT. As protein: CSANRLVSHTQYF.